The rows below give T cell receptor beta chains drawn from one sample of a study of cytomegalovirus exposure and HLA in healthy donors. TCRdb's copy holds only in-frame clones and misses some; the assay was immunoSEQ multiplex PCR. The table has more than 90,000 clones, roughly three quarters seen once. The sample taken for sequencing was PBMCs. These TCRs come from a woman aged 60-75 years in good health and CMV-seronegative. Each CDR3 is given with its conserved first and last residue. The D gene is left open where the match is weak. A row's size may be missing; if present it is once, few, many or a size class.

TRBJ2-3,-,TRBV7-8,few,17,CASSFPSSAGSTDTQYF,TGTGCCAGCAGCTTCCCCTCTAGCGCGGGAAGCACAGATACGCAGTATTTT
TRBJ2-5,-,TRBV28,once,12,CATRQTQETQYF,TGTGCCACCAGACAAACCCAAGAGACCCAGTACTTC
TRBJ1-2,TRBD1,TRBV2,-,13,CASNPDRAYGYTF,TGTGCCAGCAACCCGGACAGGGCCTATGGCTACACCTTC
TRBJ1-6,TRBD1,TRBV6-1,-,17,CASSEDRGSSYNSPLHF,TGTGCCAGCAGTGAAGACAGGGGGAGCTCCTATAATTCACCCCTCCACTTT
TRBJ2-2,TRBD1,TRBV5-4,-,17,CASSLNRGRVNTGELFF,TGTGCCAGCAGCTTGAACAGGGGGCGCGTCAACACCGGGGAGCTGTTTTTT
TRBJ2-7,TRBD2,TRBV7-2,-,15,CASSLVSSGSNEQYF,TGTGCCAGCAGCTTAGTGTCGAGCGGGAGTAACGAGCAGTACTTC
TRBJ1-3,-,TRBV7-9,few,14,CASSLFGAGNTIYF,TGTGCCAGCAGCTTATTCGGGGCTGGAAACACCATATATTTT
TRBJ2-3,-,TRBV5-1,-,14,CASRTGSSADTQYF,TGCGCCAGCAGAACGGGGAGCTCGGCAGATACGCAGTATTTT
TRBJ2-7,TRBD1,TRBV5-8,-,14,CASSSGQGYDEQYF,TGTGCCAGCAGCTCGGGACAGGGTTACGACGAGCAGTACTTC
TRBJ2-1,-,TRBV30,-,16,CAWSSLGAPGYNEQFF,TGTGCCTGGAGTTCCTTGGGGGCCCCAGGGTACAATGAGCAGTTCTTC
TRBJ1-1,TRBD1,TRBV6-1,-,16,CASSGGGTGRNTEAFF,TGTGCCAGCAGTGGGGGAGGGACAGGGAGGAATACTGAAGCTTTCTTT
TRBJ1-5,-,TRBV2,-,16,CASSDSRVESNQPQHF,TGTGCCAGCAGTGATAGCAGGGTTGAAAGCAATCAGCCCCAGCATTTT
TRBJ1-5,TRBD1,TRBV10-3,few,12,CATAGGNQPQHF,TGTGCCACCGCAGGGGGGAATCAGCCCCAGCATTTT
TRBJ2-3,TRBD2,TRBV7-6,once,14,CASSLRREADTQYF,TGTGCCAGCAGCTTAAGGCGGGAGGCAGATACGCAGTATTTT
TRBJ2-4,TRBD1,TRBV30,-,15,CAWSVLGTGSNIQYF,TGTGCCTGGAGTGTACTTGGGACAGGGAGTAACATTCAGTACTTC
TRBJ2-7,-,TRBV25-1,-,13,CASSEGTGYEQYF,TGTGCCAGCAGTGAGGGTACAGGATACGAGCAGTACTTC
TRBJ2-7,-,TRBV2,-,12,CASTLGGTKQYF,TGTGCCAGCACCCTGGGAGGTACGAAGCAGTACTTC
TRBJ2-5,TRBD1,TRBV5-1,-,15,CASSLVAGGQETQYF,TGCGCCAGCAGCTTGGTGGCAGGGGGCCAAGAGACCCAGTACTTC
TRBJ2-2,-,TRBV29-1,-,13,CSVAEHGAGELFF,TGCAGCGTTGCGGAGCATGGCGCCGGGGAGCTGTTTTTT
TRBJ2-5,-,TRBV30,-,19,CAYWDLPWGSGDPQETQYF,TGTGCCTACTGGGACCTCCCCTGGGGTAGCGGAGACCCCCAAGAGACCCAGTACTTC
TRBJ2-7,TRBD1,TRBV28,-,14,CASSLGDSSYEQYF,TGTGCCAGCAGTTTAGGGGACAGCTCCTACGAGCAGTACTTC
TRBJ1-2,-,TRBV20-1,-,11,CSGTSNYGYTF,TGCAGTGGGACATCCAACTATGGCTACACCTTC
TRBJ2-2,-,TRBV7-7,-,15,CASSSYNGGTGELFF,TGTGCCAGCAGCTCGTATAACGGGGGCACCGGGGAGCTGTTTTTT
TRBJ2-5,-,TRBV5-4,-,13,CASSFGVQETQYF,TGTGCCAGCAGCTTTGGAGTCCAAGAGACCCAGTACTTC
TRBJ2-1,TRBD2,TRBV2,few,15,CASSERTSGYNEQFF,TGTGCCAGCAGTGAGAGGACTAGCGGGTACAATGAGCAGTTCTTC
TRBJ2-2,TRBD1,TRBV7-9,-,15,CASSFRQGNTGELFF,TGTGCCAGCAGCTTTCGACAGGGGAACACCGGGGAGCTGTTTTTT